One sample yielded the 32 T cell receptor beta chains listed below, sequenced in a study of human T cells and chemical hapten exposure. Documented time point: patch test 2, 6 weeks after DPC sensitization. Sample treatment: therapeutic diphenylcyclopropenone sensitization with weekly scalp DPC. MiXCR, run by TCRdb on the RACE reads, gives a single entry per CDR3 protein. The sample contains around 100,000 distinct CDR3 sequences, roughly an eighth of which appear only once. The source material was whole blood, sampled in connection with sensitization to the hapten diphenylcyclopropenone (DPC). These receptor sequences come from a woman aged 40 to 49 with alopecia areata. Some clones in this sample may be carry-over from other donors' samples.

This clonotype was observed a handful of times. V usage is TRBV5-1 and J usage is TRBJ2-2; maybe TRBD1 (5 bases). There are 15 residues in the CDR3. CDR1 is SGHRS and CDR2 is YFSETQ in the germline V gene. V was pared by 1 base and J by 1 base, with 8 bases between. Here the CDR3 DNA reads TGCGCCAGCAGCTTGCTTCAGGGGAACACCGGGGAGCTGTTTTTT. Its protein is CASSLLQGNTGELFF.

The J gene is TRBJ2-7, the V gene TRBV20-1, with 7 bases fitting TRBD1. CDR1 DFQATT and CDR2 SNEGSKA come from the germline V gene (reference sequence). J was trimmed by 0 bases and V by 0 bases; bases with no gene match: 8. This CDR3 has 16 residues. The DNA of the CDR3 is TGCAGTGCTAGAGATACGTACAGGGGCTTCTCCTACGAGCAGTACTTC. Translation gives CSARDTYRGFSYEQYF.

As to this clonotype: Given a much more abundant clone one base away, this may be a read error. CDR3: CASSEVGSVTEAFF. The CDR3 DNA follows: TGTGCCAGCAGCGAGGTGGGTTCAGTCACTGAAGCTTTCTTT. The rearrangement joins TRBV9 to TRBJ1-1; D not certain. This CDR3 contains 14 residues. CDR1 and CDR2 (germline): SGDLS, YYNGEE. Trimming took off 3 bases at V and 4 bases at J, with 13 bases between the two ends.

This clonotype was counted ten times or more. CDR3 sequence: CASSLEQGISETQYF. The CDR3 nucleotides are TGTGCCAGCAGCTTGGAACAGGGGATCTCGGAGACCCAGTACTTC. The chain has TRBV5-6 and TRBJ2-5; 7 nucleotides agree with TRBD1. The CDR3 extends over 15 amino acids. Germline CDR1 is SGHDT and CDR2 is YYEEEE. With V trimmed by 0 bases and J by 5 bases, 7 bases remained unmatched.

This clonotype was observed at least ten times. The chain is built from TRBV5-1 and TRBJ1-2; no clear D gene. Trimming pared 0 bases from V and 0 bases from J, leaving 6 bases between. CDR3 size: 14 residues. CDR1 and CDR2 (germline): SGHRS, YFSETQ. CDR3 in DNA: TGCGCCAGCAGCTTGGAGCGGGCTAACTATGGCTACACCTTC. It encodes CASSLERANYGYTF.

This clonotype has ten or more counts. This chain links TRBV2 with TRBJ2-1; no firm D call. Trimming removed 6 bases at V and 0 bases at J, with 15 bases between. CDR3 length: 16 residues. The germline CDR1 and CDR2 sequences are SNHLY and FYNNEI. CDR3 in amino acids: CASRVSLLSSYNEQFF. For the CDR3, the DNA is TGTGCCAGCAGAGTGAGTCTGCTGAGCTCCTACAATGAGCAGTTCTTC.

With regard to this clonotype: A clone one base away is much larger, so this may be a read error. Since no conserved phenylalanine or tryptophan closes the CDR3, a read error is the likely cause. The rearrangement joins TRBV7-6 to TRBJ2-3, with D possibly TRBD2 on 7 matching bases. The CDR3 runs to 14 residues. In germline, CDR1 is SGHVS, CDR2 FNYEAQ. V lost 5 bases and J lost 2, with 11 bases in between. CDR3 DNA sequence: TGTGCCAGCAGCCGCGGGGGCACCACAGATACGCAGTATTTA. The encoded protein is CASSRGGTTDTQYL.

This clonotype was observed a handful of times. The rearrangement uses TRBV28 and TRBJ2-2, with D possibly matching TRBD2 (5 bases). V lost 4 bases and J 5 bases, leaving 8 bases between the germline ends. The CDR3 has 13 amino acids. CDR1 and CDR2 from the germline V gene are MDHEN and SYDVKM. CDR3 bases: TGTGCCAGCAGTTCCACGGGGACCGGGGAGCTGTTTTTT. Translated, it gives CASSSTGTGELFF.

The chain combines TRBV28 with TRBJ2-1, with 10 positions matching TRBD2. CDR1 and CDR2 (germline): MDHEN, SYDVKM. This CDR3 region has 17 residues. V shed 4 bases and J 4 bases; nucleotides not matched to a gene: 10. The CDR3 loop reads CASSSMTSGWGYNEQFF. The CDR3 bases are TGTGCCAGCAGTTCCATGACTAGCGGGTGGGGGTACAATGAGCAGTTCTTC.

This clonotype was recorded many times. V is TRBV19 and J is TRBJ2-7, with a tentative D call TRBD1 (5 bases). V lost 10 bases to trimming and J lost 0 bases, with 16 bases between them. Germline loops: CDR1 LNHDA, CDR2 SQIVND (reference sequence). The CDR3 loop spans 14 amino acids. Here the CDR3 DNA reads TGTGCCACCCGCCCGCCAGGGTCCTCCTACGAGCAGTACTTC. It codes for CATRPPGSSYEQYF.

At least ten counts were recorded for this clonotype. This chain joins TRBV5-6 and TRBJ1-6; the D is unclear. The CDR3 covers 14 residues. The germline V gene encodes CDR1 SGHDT and CDR2 YYEEEE. The V end was cut by 4 bases, the J end by 10 bases, with 15 bases between. CDR3 in amino acids: CASSPPAKSSPLHF. The CDR3 bases are TGTGCCAGCAGCCCCCCCGCAAAAAGCTCACCCCTCCACTTT.

This clonotype was counted a few times. The chain uses TRBV10-3 and TRBJ1-2; TRBD1 agrees at 8 bases. Germline lookup yields CDR1 ENHRY and CDR2 SYGVKD. The V and J ends lost 5 bases and 4 bases, in that order; junction bases with no gene match: 6. The CDR3 loop spans 14 amino acids. CDR3 DNA: TGTGCCATCAGTCAAGGACAGGGTACCTATGGCTACACCTTC. This encodes CAISQGQGTYGYTF.

This clonotype was found many times. CDR3 sequence: CASSAWSVNNEQFF. The CDR3 DNA reads as TGCGCCAGCAGCGCATGGTCGGTTAACAATGAGCAGTTCTTC. V is TRBV5-1 and J is TRBJ2-1; no reliable D call. Germline lookup yields CDR1 SGHRS and CDR2 YFSETQ. This CDR3 comprises 14 residues. Trimming removed 4 bases from V and 5 bases from J, with 13 bases in between.

The table lists this clonotype with many counts. V usage is TRBV28 and J usage is TRBJ2-5, with 7 bases matching TRBD2. J was trimmed by 1 base and V by 10 bases; bases with no gene match: 6. Germline V gene sequence: CDR1 MDHEN, CDR2 SYDVKM. The CDR3 loop spans 13 amino acids. The CDR3 sequence: CAIAGVPQETQYF. DNA for the CDR3: TGTGCCATCGCGGGGGTCCCCCAAGAGACCCAGTACTTC.

This clonotype was counted a few times. The chain combines TRBV7-2 with TRBJ2-1; D is undetermined. The V end was cut by 0 bases, the J end by 7 bases, with 7 bases between. The CDR3 length is 13 residues. CDR1 is SGHTA and CDR2 is FQGNSA in the germline V gene. The CDR3 DNA reads as TGTGCCAGCAGCTTAGCGAGCCTGAATGAGCAGTTCTTC. Translation: CASSLASLNEQFF.

The table lists this clonotype with a few counts. This chain connects TRBV29-1 to TRBJ1-3; D may be TRBD1 (5 bases). This CDR3 region has 16 residues. From germline, CDR1 is SQVTM and CDR2 ANQGSEA. The V end was cut by 5 bases, the J end by 0 bases, with 17 bases between. The CDR3 DNA is TGCAGCGTTAAGGGTCCTCAGGGAACCTCTGGAAACACCATATATTTT. Protein product: CSVKGPQGTSGNTIYF.

The rearrangement links TRBV7-2 to TRBJ2-7, with TRBD1 as a possible D gene (6 bases). CDR1 SGHTA and CDR2 FQGNSA come from the germline V gene. This CDR3 has 15 amino acids. Between the trimmed V and J ends, which lost 4 bases and 0 bases, there was a span of 13 bases. CDR3 coding DNA: TGTGCCAGCAGCTACCGCCGGGACAACTCCTACGAGCAGTACTTC. The encoded protein is CASSYRRDNSYEQYF.

This clonotype was detected many times. The chain links TRBV7-2 to TRBJ2-7, with D perhaps TRBD1 (5 bases). V lost 5 bases, J lost 0 bases, and 17 bases lay in between. Germline-derived CDR1 and CDR2 are SGHTA and FQGNSA. The CDR3 has 16 residues. The CDR3 coding sequence is TGTGCCAGCAGCCCAAGGGGCAGGCTCAGCTCCTACGAGCAGTACTTC. It encodes CASSPRGRLSSYEQYF. Based on the CDR3 plus reference TRBV7-2 and TRBJ2-7, the full variable domain is GAGVSQSPSNKVTEKGKDVELRCDPISGHTALYWYRQSLGQGLEFLIYFQGNSAPDKSGLPSDRFSAERTGGSVSTLTIQRTQQEDSAVYLCASSPRGRLSSYEQYFGPGTRLTVT.

This clonotype has just a few counts. The rearrangement links TRBV20-1 to TRBJ2-1; D tentatively fits TRBD1 or TRBD2 (5 bases each). CDR1 and CDR2 from the germline V gene are DFQATT and SNEGSKA (reference sequence). The CDR3 is 16 amino acids. V was cut by 0 bases and J by 2 bases, with 14 bases left in between. CDR3 residues: CSARDIGGIPYNEQFF. For the CDR3, the DNA is TGCAGTGCTAGAGATATTGGGGGAATACCCTACAATGAGCAGTTCTTC.

This clonotype was detected ten times or more. V usage is TRBV12-5 and J usage is TRBJ1-1; possibly TRBD1 for D (5 bases). The CDR3 contains 16 residues. The ends were cut back, 8 bases at V and 1 base at J, with 20 bases in the middle. Germline V CDR1 and CDR2: LGHNT, FRNRAP. CDR3 residues: CASNGAGMGQNTEAFF. The CDR3 region has the DNA TGTGCTAGTAATGGGGCAGGTATGGGCCAGAACACTGAAGCTTTCTTT.

This clonotype appeared many times. The genes are TRBV12-3 or TRBV12-4 and TRBJ2-1; 13 bases fit TRBD2. The CDR3 is 19 amino acids. V lost 6 bases to trimming and J lost 3 bases; unmatched junction nucleotides: 14. Here the CDR3 DNA reads TGTGCCAGCAGCCCTAGGACTAGCGGGAGTATTTCGCGCTACAATGAGCAGTTCTTC. As protein: CASSPRTSGSISRYNEQFF.

The table lists this clonotype with a few counts. The V gene is TRBV11-2, the J gene TRBJ2-1, with 7 bases that match TRBD1. CDR3 size: 18 residues. V trimming: 3 bases; J trimming: 7 bases; junction bases outside the gene matches: 18. Germline CDR1 reads SGHAT; CDR2 reads FQNNGV. CDR3 DNA: TGTGCCAGCAGCTTTAGGCCCACGAGGGGGCGGCGGCAGAATGAGCAGTTCTTC. Translated: CASSFRPTRGRRQNEQFF.

This clonotype showed up many times. The rearrangement links TRBV12-3 or TRBV12-4 to TRBJ1-1; D not resolved. V lost 5 bases to trimming and J lost 5 bases, with 15 bases between them. The CDR3 runs to 14 residues. CDR3 nucleotide sequence: TGTGCCAGCAGTCTCGGGAGAGAAGGGACTGAAGCTTTCTTT. Translating it yields CASSLGREGTEAFF.

This clonotype was observed many times. The V call is TRBV7-3, the J call TRBJ2-1, with 8 bases matching TRBD1. The trim removed 8 bases at V and 4 bases at J, leaving 13 bases unmatched. The germline CDR1 and CDR2 sequences are SGHTA and FQGTGA. The CDR3 is made up of 16 amino acids. This chain's CDR3 is CASSPTGQGGYNEQFF. CDR3 coding DNA: TGTGCCAGCTCCCCAACCGGACAGGGTGGTTACAATGAGCAGTTCTTC.

This clonotype was seen only a few times. V usage is TRBV12-3 or TRBV12-4 and J usage is TRBJ2-4; TRBD1 matches 7 bases. There are 11 residues in the CDR3. Losses at the gene ends were 6 bases for V and 13 bases for J; bases not matched to a gene: 6. Written as DNA, the CDR3 is TGTGCCAGCAGCCCTGGGACAGTCCAGTACTTC. The encoded protein is CASSPGTVQYF.

J is TRBJ1-5 and V is TRBV6-1; D gene uncertain. The V end was cut by 4 bases, the J end by 5 bases, with 9 bases between. CDR1 and CDR2 (germline): MNHNS, SASEGT. This CDR3 has 13 amino acids. The DNA of the CDR3 is TGTGCCAGCAGTGCGGGGAACTATCAGCCCCAGCATTTT. Translating it yields CASSAGNYQPQHF.

This clonotype was counted many times. The V call is TRBV28, the J call TRBJ2-4; D ambiguous. V was trimmed by 7 bases and J by 8 bases, leaving 21 bases between them. Germline CDR1 is MDHEN and CDR2 is SYDVKM. The CDR3 extends over 15 amino acids. CDR3 coding DNA: TGTGCCAGCACCATAACGGACGGGCGAAGGGACATTCAGTACTTC. Its translation is CASTITDGRRDIQYF.

Judged by abundance, this clonotype is medium-sized. The chain combines TRBV12-3 or TRBV12-4 with TRBJ2-5; possible D gene TRBD1, 6 bases. This CDR3 comprises 13 residues. Trimming removed 6 bases at V and 4 bases at J, with 12 bases between. In DNA, the CDR3 is TGTGCCAGCAGCAGGGGAGATGGAGAGACCCAGTACTTC. Encoded protein: CASSRGDGETQYF.

The chain employs TRBV29-1 and TRBJ1-1; 8 positions agree with TRBD1. The germline V gene encodes CDR1 SQVTM and CDR2 ANQGSEA. V shed 2 bases and J 7 bases; nucleotides not matched to a gene: 9. CDR3 length: 14 amino acids. The CDR3 nucleotides are TGCAGCGTTGAAATTTTCCAGGGGGCCAATGAAGCTTTCTTT. This sequence encodes CSVEIFQGANEAFF.

A few counts support this clonotype. V is TRBV29-1 and J is TRBJ1-1; D not resolved. The CDR3 runs to 10 residues. Deletions cut 4 bases from V and 10 bases from J, with 10 bases between. Per germline, CDR1 SQVTM and CDR2 ANQGSEA. For the CDR3, the DNA is TGCAGCGTTGCGGGGTGGCGAGCTTTCTTT. Encoded protein: CSVAGWRAFF. Drawing the rest from reference TRBV29-1 and TRBJ1-1, the complete variable domain is SAVISQKPSRDICQRGTSLTIQCQVDSQVTMMFWYRQQPGQSLTLIATANQGSEATYESGFVIDKFPISRPNLTFSTLTVSNMSPEDSSIYLCSVAGWRAFFGQGTRLTVV.

This clonotype came up a few times. The DNA for the CDR3 is TGCAGTGCCCCGGGGCCAGGGAGGTACGAGCAGTACTTC. Translating gives CSAPGPGRYEQYF. The chain is built from TRBV20-1 and TRBJ2-7; perhaps TRBD2 as D (6 bases). CDR1 is DFQATT and CDR2 is SNEGSKA in the germline V gene (reference sequence). With 6 bases removed from V and 4 bases from J, the gap between germline ends came to 16 bases. This CDR3 spans 13 amino acids.

This clonotype was seen only a few times. The chain couples TRBV27 to TRBJ2-1; perhaps TRBD2 as D (6 bases). This CDR3 spans 12 amino acids. The germline V gene has CDR1 MNHEY and CDR2 SMNVEV (reference sequence). Trimming removed 8 bases at V and 9 bases at J, with 14 bases between. The DNA of the CDR3 is TGTGCCAGCGGGTTTCTGGGGGGTGAGCAGTTCTTC. Translating gives CASGFLGGEQFF.